Listed below are T cell receptor beta chains from one sample, sequenced in a study of T cell responses to AZD1222 COVID-19 vaccine. The assay was immunoSEQ multiplex PCR, and TCRdb's table has in-frame clones only and misses some. The sample consists of roughly 120,000 clones, 80% to 90% of them appearing once. Sequencing used peripheral blood, obtained on day 0 of MenACWY control vaccination. The receptors shown here come from an adult in good health. CDR3s include the opening cysteine and the closing phenylalanine or tryptophan. The D gene is left open where the match is weak. Clone size is shown for a subset of rows, as once, few, many or a class of expanded clone.

clone_size j_call v_call d_call cdr3_aa cdr3_nt
- TRBJ1-5 TRBV7-8 TRBD1 CASSAVEAGGRQPQHF TGTGCCAGCAGCGCCGTCGAGGCAGGGGGCAGGCAGCCCCAGCATTTT
- TRBJ1-4 TRBV11-2 - CASSLQLDGHEKLFF TGTGCCAGCAGCTTACAACTCGACGGACATGAAAAACTGTTTTTT
- TRBJ2-1 TRBV6-5 TRBD2 CASTHGTSGNNEQFF TGTGCCAGCACCCACGGGACTAGCGGTAACAATGAGCAGTTCTTC
- TRBJ2-7 TRBV18 - CASSPTRRNTEEQYF TGTGCCAGCTCACCAACGAGGCGTAACACGGAAGAGCAGTACTTC
- TRBJ1-1 TRBV7-9 TRBD1 CASSPNRDRNTEAFF TGTGCCAGCAGCCCAAACCGGGACAGAAACACTGAAGCTTTCTTT
once TRBJ1-2 TRBV7-2 TRBD1 CASSAQQGNYGYTF TGTGCCAGCAGCGCCCAACAGGGGAACTATGGCTACACCTTC
- TRBJ1-1 TRBV5-1 TRBD1 CASSLELGTVNTEAFF TGCGCCAGCAGCTTGGAATTGGGGACAGTGAACACTGAAGCTTTCTTT
- TRBJ1-1 TRBV5-4 TRBD1 CASSLAGQGASEAFF TGTGCCAGCAGCTTGGCGGGCCAGGGGGCATCTGAAGCTTTCTTT
few TRBJ2-3 TRBV7-2 - CASSFQGADTQYF TGTGCCAGCAGCTTCCAGGGAGCAGATACGCAGTATTTT
- TRBJ2-7 TRBV2 TRBD1 CASVRQGVDEQYF TGTGCCAGCGTACGACAGGGGGTGGACGAGCAGTACTTC
- TRBJ2-7 TRBV2 TRBD1 CASSADRVGNYEQYF TGTGCCAGCAGTGCGGACAGGGTGGGGAACTACGAGCAGTACTTC
few TRBJ2-7 TRBV9 TRBD1 CASSPQGLSYEQYF TGTGCCAGCAGCCCACAGGGGCTTAGCTACGAGCAGTACTTC
- TRBJ2-7 TRBV5-1 - CASSPGSGLSYEQYF TGCGCCAGCAGCCCCGGGAGCGGTCTCTCCTACGAGCAGTACTTC
- TRBJ2-7 TRBV27 TRBD1 CASSYTGVNYEQYF TGTGCCAGCAGTTACACAGGGGTAAACTACGAGCAGTACTTC
- TRBJ2-1 TRBV4-2 TRBD2 CASSYYGGEYNEQFF TGTGCCAGCAGCTATTACGGGGGGGAATACAATGAGCAGTTCTTC
- TRBJ2-7 TRBV18 - CASSPLWGAGDAYEQYF TGTGCCAGCTCACCCCTTTGGGGTGCAGGGGACGCCTACGAGCAGTACTTC
- TRBJ2-5 TRBV28 - CASSLNPLIGDQETQYF TGTGCCAGCAGTTTAAACCCCCTTATAGGGGACCAAGAGACCCAGTACTTC
once TRBJ2-7 TRBV18 TRBD2 CASSGGTSGGYEQYF TGTGCCAGCTCAGGTGGGACTAGCGGGGGCTACGAGCAGTACTTC
- TRBJ1-4 TRBV11-2 - CASSLSRNFATNEKLFF TGTGCCAGCAGCTTAAGCCGGAACTTTGCAACTAATGAAAAACTGTTTTTT
- TRBJ1-5 TRBV7-9 TRBD1 CASSPGQGANQPQHF TGTGCCAGCAGCCCAGGCCAGGGGGCTAATCAGCCCCAGCATTTT
- TRBJ1-2 TRBV5-1 - CASSSGTSYYTF TGCGCCAGCAGCTCCGGGACAAGTTACTACACCTTC
- TRBJ2-6 TRBV6-2/TRBV6-3 - CASSYGTWISGANVLTF TGTGCCAGCAGTTACGGCACCTGGATCTCTGGGGCCAACGTCCTGACTTTC
- TRBJ2-1 TRBV27 TRBD2 CASRTRPYNEQFF TGTGCCAGCCGGACTAGACCCTACAATGAGCAGTTCTTC
once TRBJ2-3 TRBV7-2 TRBD1 CASSSRQGAPDTQYF TGTGCCAGCAGCTCCCGACAGGGGGCGCCAGATACGCAGTATTTT
- TRBJ1-1 TRBV9 - CASSGTDTEAFF TGTGCCAGCAGCGGCACGGACACTGAAGCTTTCTTT